Presented here are 29 T cell receptor beta chains from one specimen sequenced in a study of T cells in Graves' hyperthyroidism and ophthalmopathy (dated by TCRdb to the late 2010s). Libraries were built with multiplex PCR. Sequencing was carried out with an Illumina HiSeq 2000. The TCR beta CDR3 regions were amplified from RNA transcripts. The TCR CDR3 was subjected to a first round of RT-PCR using the HTBI primer set and the Qiagen OneStep RT-PCR kit. TCRdb cleaned the public reads at Q25 with fastp, built clones with MiXCR and kept in-frame beta chains. Each entry merges the rows of one CDR3 protein and shows their most common DNA and genes. This sample holds nearly 750,000 distinct CDR3 sequences; 35% were observed only once. The ten top clones hold around 32% of the sample. The sequencing input was blood. The source of these receptors is a woman in her 40s with Graves' hyperthyroidism.

Regarding this clonotype: At one of its ends the junction is not consistent with the germline gene, which may arise from a read error. V is TRBV29-1 and J is TRBJ2-7; a possible D gene is TRBD1 (6 bases). CDR1 and CDR2 from the germline V gene are SQVTM and ANQGSEA. This CDR3 spans 14 amino acids. Here the CDR3 reads CAWSSGTYYYEQYF. CDR3 in DNA: TGTGCCTGGAGTTCAGGGACATATTACTACGAGCAGTACTTC.

This clonotype was recorded once. At one end, the junction sequence differs from germline, possibly due to a read error. The DNA of the CDR3 is TGTGCCAGCAGTCAAGAGACCCAGCATTTT. This encodes CASSQETQHF. V usage is TRBV14 and J usage is TRBJ1-5; D call uncertain. There are 10 residues in the CDR3. CDR1 and CDR2 from the germline V gene are SGHDN and FVKESK.

This clonotype came up many times. The chain couples TRBV9 to TRBJ1-2, with 8 positions matching TRBD1. This CDR3 contains 14 residues. Losses at the gene ends were 2 bases for V and 5 bases for J; bases not matched to a gene: 5. Germline V CDR1 and CDR2: SGDLS, YYNGEE. CDR3 DNA sequence: TGTGCCAGCAGCGTTTCGGACAGGGCGTATGGCTACACCTTC. Its translation is CASSVSDRAYGYTF.

This clonotype was recorded many times. This chain uses TRBV6-1 with TRBJ2-7, with D perhaps matching TRBD2 (5 bases). The CDR3 has 13 amino acids. Trimming cost V 6 bases and J 4 bases, with 13 bases left between them. Per the germline V gene, CDR1 is MNHNS and CDR2 is SASEGT. CDR3: CASRPPGSYEQYF. DNA of the CDR3: TGTGCCAGCAGACCACCGGGGAGTTACGAGCAGTACTTC.

Remarks on this clonotype: This may come from a read error, since a much larger clone is one base off. This CDR3 reads CACSSDFPTEAFF. The CDR3 region has the DNA TGTGCCTGCAGCTCTGACTTCCCCACTGAAGCTTTCTTT. This sequence joins TRBV7-9 and TRBJ1-1; D remains ambiguous. Germline lookup yields CDR1 SEHNR and CDR2 FQNEAQ (reference sequence). This CDR3 comprises 13 residues.

In this sample, this clonotype turned up many times. The chain is built from TRBV2 and TRBJ2-5; D is perhaps TRBD2 (6 bases). The CDR3 consists of 14 residues. V was clipped by 5 bases and J by 3 bases, with 13 bases between them. In germline, CDR1 is SNHLY, CDR2 FYNNEI. The CDR3 DNA reads TGTGCCAGCAGTCAGACTAGAAAGGAAGAGACCCAGTACTTC. Encoded protein: CASSQTRKEETQYF. Using reference TRBV2 and TRBJ2-5 for the parts outside the CDR3, the full variable domain is EPEVTQTPSHQVTQMGQEVILRCVPISNHLYFYWYRQILGQKVEFLVSFYNNEISEKSEIFDDQFSVERPDGSNFTLKIRSTKLEDSAMYFCASSQTRKEETQYFGPGTRLLVL.

The rearrangement uses TRBV10-3 and TRBJ1-2; TRBD1 is a possible D gene (5 bases). This CDR3 contains 16 residues. Germline V gene data show CDR1 as ENHRY and CDR2 as SYGVKD. Trimming took off 6 bases at V and 4 bases at J, with 21 bases between the two ends. In DNA, the CDR3 is TGTGCCATCAGCCAAACCGGGACGGGGAGCATCTATGGCTACACCTTC. It encodes CAISQTGTGSIYGYTF.

This clonotype came up a few times. This sequence joins TRBV12-3 or TRBV12-4 and TRBJ1-5; D unclear. The CDR3 spans 16 residues. The germline V and J ends were trimmed by 1 base and 7 bases, with 17 bases remaining between them. For the CDR3, the DNA is TGTGCCAGCAGTTTAGAGGCCACACGCTTTCGGCAGCCCCAGCATTTT. Translation: CASSLEATRFRQPQHF.

This sequence joins TRBV29-1 and TRBJ1-5, with TRBD1 identical over 9 bases. Germline trimming cut 5 bases from V and 4 bases from J; bases unmatched to any gene: 6. Germline V gene data show CDR1 as SQVTM and CDR2 as ANQGSEA. The CDR3 consists of 14 residues. CDR3 in DNA: TGCAGCGTTTGGACAGGGGCGACAAATCAGCCCCAGCATTTT. This sequence encodes CSVWTGATNQPQHF.

This chain uses TRBV19 with TRBJ1-5; TRBD1 matches 7 bases. V trimming: 8 bases; J trimming: 4 bases; junction bases outside the gene matches: 11. Germline V CDR1 and CDR2: LNHDA, SQIVND (reference sequence). The CDR3 has 15 amino acids. Written as DNA, the CDR3 is TGTGCCAGTGGGACACAGGGGTTCGGGAATCAGCCCCAGCATTTT. This translates into CASGTQGFGNQPQHF.

This clonotype was recorded a few times. The CDR3 region is CASSLLGGYYEQYF. Written as DNA, the CDR3 is TGTGCCAGCAGTTTATTGGGCGGCTACTACGAGCAGTACTTC. This chain uses TRBV12-3 or TRBV12-4 with TRBJ2-7, with no clear D. This CDR3 contains 14 residues. V shed 2 bases and J shed 3 bases, with 11 bases lying between them.

The chain combines TRBV15 with TRBJ1-2; 7 bases match TRBD1. V was pared by 3 bases and J by 11 bases, with 15 bases of the junction left unmatched. This CDR3 contains 15 residues. CDR1 and CDR2 (germline): LNHNV, YYDKDF (reference sequence). CDR3 protein: CATSSLDGDRLPYTF. Here the CDR3 DNA reads TGTGCCACCAGCAGCTTGGATGGGGACAGACTACCGTACACCTTC.

The chain joins TRBV29-1 to TRBJ2-5; TRBD1 is a possible D gene (5 bases). The CDR3 loop spans 11 amino acids. With 4 bases removed from V and 5 bases from J, the gap between germline ends came to 8 bases. Looked up from germline, CDR1 is SQVTM and CDR2 is ANQGSEA. The CDR3 nucleotides read TGCAGCGTTGTCAGGGTGGAGACCCAGTACTTC. This codes for CSVVRVETQYF.

This clonotype was seen ten or more times. V is TRBV6-2 or TRBV6-3 and J is TRBJ2-7, with 8 bases lining up with TRBD1. Unmatched junction bases numbered 3, after V lost 6 bases and J lost 2 bases. The CDR3 is made up of 13 amino acids. CDR1 is MNHEY and CDR2 is SVGEGT in the germline V gene. CDR3 sequence reads: CASRWTGTYEQYF. CDR3 coding DNA: TGTGCCAGCAGATGGACAGGGACCTACGAGCAGTACTTC.

This clonotype was recorded once. One base away lies a much larger clone, so this may be a sequencing read error. V gene TRBV7-9 combines with J gene TRBJ1-2; D might be TRBD1 (5 bases). Trimming removed 5 bases from V and 3 bases from J, with 19 bases in between. CDR1 and CDR2 from the germline V gene are SEHNR and FQNEAQ (reference sequence). The CDR3 loop spans 16 amino acids. The CDR3 loop is CASSRGLNNGDYGYTF. CDR3 sequence (DNA): TGTGCCAGCAGCCGGGGACTGAACAACGGGGACTATGGCTACACCTTC.

The rearrangement links TRBV20-1 to TRBJ1-1; 9 nucleotides agree with TRBD1. Trimming took 3 bases from V and 0 from J; bases not matched to a gene: 5. This CDR3 contains 15 residues. Germline CDR1 reads DFQATT; CDR2 reads SNEGSKA (reference sequence). CDR3 region: CSARPRTGVNTEAFF. CDR3 DNA sequence: TGCAGTGCTAGGCCCCGGACAGGGGTGAACACTGAAGCTTTCTTT.

The chain links TRBV3-1 to TRBJ1-2; D not certain. Germline V gene lookup returns CDR1 LGHDT and CDR2 YNNKEL (reference sequence). The CDR3 covers 15 residues. Trimming removed 4 bases at V and 2 bases at J, with 14 bases between. This CDR3 is CASSRDRTKNYGYTF. The CDR3 DNA reads as TGTGCCAGCAGCCGAGACCGGACCAAGAACTATGGCTACACCTTC.

This clonotype was observed a handful of times. CDR3 in DNA: TGCGCCAGCAGCTTGAGTGGACAGGGGCGAGGTCAGCCCCAGCATTTT. Translating it yields CASSLSGQGRGQPQHF. The chain combines TRBV5-1 with TRBJ1-5, with TRBD1 matching over 9 bases. CDR3 length: 16 residues. CDR1 is SGHRS, CDR2 YFSETQ, per germline. The V gene end was trimmed by 1 base and the J gene end by 6 bases; junction bases not matched to a gene: 8.

On this clonotype: Since a much larger clone is just one base distant, this may be a read error. This chain links TRBV7-2 with TRBJ1-1, with unresolved D. Trimming took off 5 bases at V and 1 base at J, with 14 bases between the two ends. Germline V CDR1 and CDR2: SGHTA, FQGNSA. The CDR3 has 15 amino acids. The CDR3 protein is CASSSGESKNTEAFF. The CDR3 DNA is TGTGCCAGCAGCAGCGGGGAGTCTAAGAACACTGAAGCTTTCTTT.

The chain joins TRBV14 to TRBJ1-1; D is unclear. Germline CDR1 reads SGHDN; CDR2 reads FVKESK. The CDR3 covers 17 residues. The V end was cut by 4 bases, the J end by 6 bases, with 24 bases between. CDR3 residues: CASSPVQDPSGLPEAFF. Written as DNA, the CDR3 is TGTGCCAGCAGCCCAGTACAAGACCCCTCTGGTTTGCCTGAAGCTTTCTTT.

J is TRBJ2-6 and V is TRBV10-3, with 9 bases matching TRBD2. This CDR3 is built from 15 residues. Germline loops: CDR1 ENHRY, CDR2 SYGVKD. J was trimmed by 2 bases and V by 8 bases; bases with no gene match: 4. CDR3 region: CAILAGRTGANVLTF. As DNA, the CDR3 is TGTGCCATCCTAGCGGGACGGACTGGGGCCAACGTCCTGACTTTC.

This clonotype was detected once. A read error may produce the germline difference seen at one junction end. The chain joins TRBV25-1 to TRBJ1-2, with D possibly TRBD1 on 6 matching bases. Germline CDR1 reads MGHDK; CDR2 reads SYGVNS. The CDR3 runs to 13 residues. The CDR3 DNA reads TGTGCCAGCGTCAAAAAGGGGGTCTATGACTACACCTTC. It specifies CASVKKGVYDYTF.

Ten or more counts support this clonotype. The V and J genes are TRBV3-1 and TRBJ1-1; 7 nucleotides match TRBD1. Germline V lookup: CDR1 LGHDT, CDR2 YNNKEL (reference sequence). The CDR3 extends over 17 amino acids. The trim removed 3 bases at V and 0 bases at J, leaving 10 bases unmatched. CDR3 loop: CASSHVAGGLMNTEAFF. The CDR3 bases are TGTGCCAGCAGCCACGTGGCAGGGGGGCTGATGAACACTGAAGCTTTCTTT.

This rearrangement joins TRBV11-2 to TRBJ1-2; 7 bases fit TRBD1. This CDR3 is built from 16 residues. Trimming removed 5 bases from V and 4 bases from J; junction bases left unmatched: 13. CDR1 and CDR2 (germline): SGHAT, FQNNGV. The CDR3 nucleotides are TGTGCCAGCAGCCAAGAGTTGGGGACAGCGATCTATGGCTACACCTTC. Translating gives CASSQELGTAIYGYTF.

The V and J genes are TRBV7-2 and TRBJ1-3; 9 positions match TRBD1. The CDR3 runs to 15 residues. In germline, CDR1 is SGHTA, CDR2 FQGNSA. V was clipped by 4 bases and J by 8 bases; unmatched bases: 9. The CDR3, as DNA: TGTGCCAGCAGCTACCGGGGACAGGGCATTGACACCATATATTTT. Its translation: CASSYRGQGIDTIYF.

The chain joins TRBV7-6 to TRBJ1-1, with TRBD1 matching 8 bases. Germline values: CDR1 SGHVS, CDR2 FNYEAQ. With V trimmed by 4 bases and J by 4 bases, 8 bases remained unmatched. The CDR3 loop spans 15 amino acids. In nucleotides, the CDR3 is TGTGCCAGCAGCTCAGGACAGGGCTCGAGCACTGAAGCTTTCTTT. It codes for CASSSGQGSSTEAFF.

V usage is TRBV7-2 and J usage is TRBJ2-7; D may be TRBD2 (5 bases). This CDR3 comprises 15 residues. Germline CDR1 SGHTA, CDR2 FQGNSA. The germline V and J ends were trimmed by 6 bases and 0 bases, with 15 bases remaining between them. The chain's CDR3 is CASSSRGGFSYEQYF. The CDR3 DNA reads as TGTGCCAGCAGTAGTCGGGGTGGATTCTCCTACGAGCAGTACTTC.

This clonotype was counted between two and nine times. This chain joins TRBV12-3 or TRBV12-4 and TRBJ1-2; D uncertain. V was shortened by 5 bases and J by 7 bases, with 20 bases between the two germline ends. The CDR3 sequence is 15 residues long. The CDR3: CASSPAISATGGYTF. CDR3 sequence (DNA): TGTGCCAGCAGTCCGGCTATCTCGGCGACGGGTGGCTACACCTTC.

This clonotype has just a few counts. The genes are TRBV7-2 and TRBJ2-5; D perhaps matches TRBD2 (5 bases). CDR3 length: 15 amino acids. V was cut by 5 bases and J by 3 bases, with 16 bases left in between. Germline CDR1 is SGHTA and CDR2 is FQGNSA. CDR3 coding DNA: TGTGCCAGCAGCCTATCCGGTCGGGAAGAAGAGACCCAGTACTTC. Translated, it gives CASSLSGREEETQYF.